The 7 T cell receptor beta chains presented below share a single source sample, sequenced in a study of vaccination and CD4 T cells after COVID-19. The treatment denotes: roughly ten-day PBMC culture with coronavirus spike peptide pools or control peptides (ViraFEST assay). Cultured CD4+ T cell DNA underwent sequencing with the Oncomine TCR Beta short-read assay. One entry per CDR3 protein results from TCRdb running MiXCR on the PCR reads. Of more than 15,000 distinct CDR3 sequences detected, 70% to 80% appear once; the ten largest clones hold approximately 19%. These receptors' targets are unknown. Sequences were obtained from CD4+ T cells from blood, cultured in vitro. The receptors derive from a human donor who had recovered from COVID-19.

This clonotype was picked up a small number of times. J is TRBJ2-1 and V is TRBV7-2; 7 positions agree with TRBD2. V lost 7 bases, J lost 0 bases, and 6 bases stayed unmatched. The germline CDR1 and CDR2 sequences are SGHTA and FQGNSA. The CDR3 loop spans 15 amino acids. DNA of the CDR3: TGTGCCAGCATGGTAACGGGGGGCTCCTACAATGAGCAGTTCTTC. It is translated as CASMVTGGSYNEQFF.

This rearrangement joins TRBV28 to TRBJ1-1, with D possibly TRBD1 on 6 matching bases. This CDR3 spans 14 amino acids. Trimming removed 6 bases at V and 2 bases at J, with 13 bases between. Germline CDR1 and CDR2: MDHEN and SYDVKM. CDR3 sequence: CASRPTTGNTEAFF. As DNA, the CDR3 is TGTGCCAGCAGACCGACGACAGGCAACACTGAAGCTTTCTTT.

The CDR3 nucleotides read TGTGCCAGCAGTTGGGGACAGAGGTCCTATGGCTACACCTTC. Translation gives CASSWGQRSYGYTF. The chain links TRBV28 to TRBJ1-2; 7 bases agree with TRBD1. The CDR3 totals 14 residues. Germline CDR1 reads MDHEN; CDR2 reads SYDVKM. Unmatched junction bases numbered 6, after V lost 4 bases and J lost 4 bases.

This clonotype came up a few times. CDR3 sequence: CASSVRWDRNQPQHF. DNA for the CDR3: TGTGCCAGCAGTGTTCGTTGGGACAGAAATCAGCCCCAGCATTTT. The rearrangement links TRBV6-1 to TRBJ1-5; 7 bases are shared with TRBD1. Germline loops: CDR1 MNHNS, CDR2 SASEGT. The CDR3 covers 15 residues. The ends lost 4 bases at V and 4 bases at J; junction bases unmatched: 7.

The V and J genes are TRBV27 and TRBJ1-5; D gene ambiguous. The CDR3 is made up of 14 amino acids. Looked up from germline, CDR1 is MNHEY and CDR2 is SMNVEV (reference sequence). The V and J ends lost 4 bases and 11 bases respectively, with 18 bases between them. CDR3 in DNA: TGTGCCAGCAGTTCTATGAATTCACCCGGGGCCCAGCATTTT. Translation: CASSSMNSPGAQHF.

The V and J genes are TRBV7-2 and TRBJ1-3; D is unclear. CDR3 length: 13 amino acids. The V end lost 7 bases, the J end lost 2 bases, and 9 bases lay between the germline ends. Looked up from germline, CDR1 is SGHTA and CDR2 is FQGNSA. CDR3 sequence (DNA): TGTGCCAGCACCCCAAGTCCTGGAAACACCATATATTTT. Translated, it gives CASTPSPGNTIYF.

The rearrangement uses TRBV7-9 and TRBJ2-7; 7 positions match TRBD1. Germline V gene data show CDR1 as SEHNR and CDR2 as FQNEAQ (reference sequence). The CDR3 consists of 16 residues. Losses at the gene ends were 5 bases for V and 4 bases for J; bases not matched to a gene: 14. CDR3 coding DNA: TGTGCCAGCAGCGTTTGGGGATCTGGCAGGGGGTACGAGCAGTACTTC. Protein: CASSVWGSGRGYEQYF.